Listed below are T cell receptor beta chains from one sample, sequenced in a study of cytomegalovirus exposure and HLA in healthy donors. The method was immunoSEQ multiplex PCR; TCRdb's version includes in-frame clones alone and lacks a portion of them. The sample carries over 150,000 clones, just over 85% recorded once. Sample: PBMCs. The receptors come from a human donor in good health. CDR3s include the opening cysteine and the closing phenylalanine or tryptophan. D genes are given only for firm matches. Some rows mark clone size as missing; the rest say once, few, many or name a class of expanded clone.

d_gene	v_gene	abundance	j_gene	CDR3aa	CDR3nt
TRBD1	TRBV6-4	-	TRBJ2-2	CASTATGEGTGELFF	TGTGCCAGCACCGCGACAGGGGAAGGTACCGGGGAGCTGTTTTTT
-	TRBV19	once	TRBJ1-2	CASSDKNYGYTF	TGTGCCAGTAGTGACAAAAACTATGGCTACACCTTC
-	TRBV7-3	once	TRBJ2-2	CASSFVASGELFF	TGTGCCAGCAGCTTCGTAGCGTCCGGGGAGCTGTTTTTT
-	TRBV2	-	TRBJ2-3	CASRTRGGDTQYF	TGTGCCAGCCGGACCCGAGGGGGAGATACGCAGTATTTT
-	TRBV7-9	-	TRBJ1-2	CASSLSGDYGYTF	TGTGCCAGCAGCTTATCCGGGGACTATGGCTACACCTTC
-	TRBV7-9	-	TRBJ1-4	CASSTGTGSEKLFF	TGTGCCAGCAGCACCGGGACCGGGAGTGAAAAACTGTTTTTT
-	TRBV6-6	-	TRBJ1-2	CASSYSGGGYTF	TGTGCCAGCAGTTACTCGGGAGGTGGCTACACCTTC
-	TRBV11-2	-	TRBJ2-1	CASSLARGYNEQFF	TGTGCCAGCAGCTTAGCAAGGGGATACAATGAGCAGTTCTTC
TRBD1	TRBV5-6	-	TRBJ2-7	CASSYDRGRLEQYF	TGTGCCAGCAGCTACGACAGGGGGCGGCTCGAGCAGTACTTC
-	TRBV6-5	-	TRBJ1-3	CASRAGENTIYF	TGTGCCAGCAGAGCAGGGGAAAACACCATATATTTT
-	TRBV4-2	-	TRBJ2-7	CASSLGTDVSEQYF	TGTGCCAGCAGCCTGGGGACTGATGTTAGCGAGCAGTACTTC
-	TRBV5-6	-	TRBJ2-7	CASSLFGLAPGVMLYEQYF	TGTGCCAGCAGCTTGTTTGGTCTAGCTCCGGGGGTGATGCTCTACGAGCAGTACTTC
-	TRBV7-2	-	TRBJ1-5	CASSLGPSNQPQHF	TGTGCCAGCAGCTTGGGCCCTAGCAATCAGCCCCAGCATTTT
-	TRBV6-6	-	TRBJ1-4	CASSYLQGNEKLFF	TGTGCCAGCAGTTACTTACAGGGCAACGAAAAACTGTTTTTT
-	TRBV4-1	-	TRBJ1-5	CASSQVRVGRPQHF	TGCGCCAGCAGCCAAGTCAGGGTTGGGCGGCCCCAGCATTTT
-	TRBV15	-	TRBJ2-1	CATSGLYNEQFF	TGTGCCACCAGCGGTCTATACAATGAGCAGTTCTTC
-	TRBV2	-	TRBJ2-7	CASSRDSRYEQYF	TGTGCCAGCAGTCGGGACTCCCGCTACGAGCAGTACTTC
TRBD2	TRBV7-3	few	TRBJ2-2	CASSSLSGSDTGELFF	TGTGCCAGCAGCTCTCTAAGCGGGAGTGACACCGGGGAGCTGTTTTTT
TRBD2	TRBV9	-	TRBJ2-5	CASSVGGGGLWFSSGKETQYF	TGTGCCAGCAGCGTAGGCGGGGGGGGCCTATGGTTCTCTAGCGGAAAAGAGACCCAGTACTTC
-	TRBV11-2	-	TRBJ2-6	CASRHLSGANVLTF	TGTGCCAGCAGACACCTTTCTGGGGCCAACGTCCTGACTTTC
-	TRBV28	-	TRBJ1-5	CASSLQGARQPQHF	TGTGCCAGCAGTTTACAAGGGGCTCGACAGCCCCAGCATTTT
-	TRBV7-9	-	TRBJ1-2	CASSLEDRRYTF	TGTGCCAGCAGCTTAGAAGACAGAAGATACACCTTC
-	TRBV11-2	-	TRBJ2-3	CASSPFADTQYF	TGTGCCAGCAGCCCCTTCGCAGATACGCAGTATTTT
TRBD2	TRBV19	-	TRBJ2-3	CASSSLAGGWDTQYF	TGTGCCAGTAGTTCGCTAGCGGGAGGATGGGATACGCAGTATTTT
TRBD1	TRBV7-9	-	TRBJ2-7	CASSLSGTGSNEQYF	TGTGCCAGCAGCCTTTCCGGGACAGGGTCGAACGAGCAGTACTTC
-	TRBV2	-	TRBJ2-3	CASSDWASTSTDTQYF	TGTGCCAGCAGTGATTGGGCCTCTACTAGCACAGATACGCAGTATTTT